This note documents a single T cell receptor beta chain sequence. Its antigen remains unidentified. Measured with immunoSEQ multiplex PCR; TCRdb has only the in-frame clones, and not every one. Of fewer than 150,000 clones in the sample, 88% were seen once. This sample is part of a study of T cell responses to AZD1222 COVID-19 vaccine. The CDR3 has 14 residues. Germline V gene data show CDR1 as MNHEY and CDR2 as SVGAGI. V shed 2 bases and J shed 2 bases, with 10 bases lying between them. Findings and caveats of the study: When two AZD1222 doses had been given, Spike-specific TCR breadth and depth rose. The sample set comprised mostly white British donors with more females, and clonal diversity was possibly underestimated.

Here the sequenced sample was peripheral blood, taken on day 0 of AZD1222 vaccination. This chain links TRBV6-5 with TRBJ2-7, with D perhaps assigned TRBD1 or TRBD2 (5 bases each). The receptor's source is an adult in good health. CDR3 bases: TGTGCCAGCAGTTACGGGGGACGGACCTACGAGCAGTACTTC. This sequence encodes CASSYGGRTYEQYF.